The 10 T cell receptor beta chains given below trace back to one sample, sequenced in a study of OX40 agonist ivuxolimab in advanced cancers. Generated by immunoSEQ multiplex PCR, the TCRdb table keeps only in-frame clones and is missing some. The data contain tens of thousands of clones, 91% of them singletons. The sequenced sample was CD4+ or CD8+ T cells sorted from blood, obtained in a trial of the OX40 agonist ivuxolimab. These TCRs come from an adult with an advanced solid tumor such as melanoma, head and neck, liver or kidney cancer.

This chain links TRBV4-1 with TRBJ2-7, with a weak D call TRBD2 (6 bases). V lost 0 bases and J lost 2, with 14 bases in between. CDR3 length equals 16 residues. Germline V gene sequence: CDR1 MGHRA, CDR2 YSYEKL. CDR3 residues: CASSQELGGTPYEQYF. The CDR3 coding sequence is TGCGCCAGCAGCCAAGAACTGGGCGGGACCCCCTACGAGCAGTACTTC.

The J gene is TRBJ1-5, the V gene TRBV10-2; no definite D call. Trimming cost V 7 bases and J 0 bases, with 10 bases left between them. The CDR3 has 14 amino acids. From germline, CDR1 is WSHSY and CDR2 SAAADI. CDR3 DNA sequence: TGCGCCAGCAAACAGATTGATAGCAATCAGCCCCAGCATTTT. Its protein product is CASKQIDSNQPQHF.

This clone was counted once. The chain has TRBV29-1 and TRBJ2-1; the D gene could be TRBD1 or TRBD2 (5 bases each). V was pared by 6 bases and J by 10 bases, with 16 bases between. The CDR3 contains 12 residues. Germline lookup yields CDR1 SQVTM and CDR2 ANQGSEA. CDR3 nucleotides: TGCAGCGTCCCCTCAGCCGGGACGGAGCAGTTCTTC. Its translation: CSVPSAGTEQFF.

V is TRBV2 and J is TRBJ1-4, with 10 bases fitting TRBD1. In germline, CDR1 is SNHLY, CDR2 FYNNEI. There are 16 residues in the CDR3. V trimming: 7 bases; J trimming: 5 bases; junction bases outside the gene matches: 10. Here the CDR3 reads CASTPKPGQGNEKLFF. The CDR3 nucleotides read TGTGCCAGCACCCCCAAGCCGGGACAGGGGAATGAAAAACTGTTTTTT.

The chain has TRBV30 and TRBJ1-2; 8 bases align to TRBD1. CDR1 and CDR2 from the germline V gene are GTSNPN and SVGIG (reference sequence). The length of the CDR3 is 13 residues. Germline trimming cut 7 bases from V and 4 bases from J; bases unmatched to any gene: 8. DNA of the CDR3: TGTGCCTCCTGGACAGGGTTGGGCTATGGCTACACCTTC. Residues: CASWTGLGYGYTF. Variable domain in full (rest from reference TRBV30 and TRBJ1-2): SQTIHQWPATLVQPVGSPLSLECTVEGTSNPNLYWYRQAAGRGLQLLFYSVGIGQISSEVPQNLSASRPQDRQFILSSKKLLLSDSGFYLCASWTGLGYGYTFGSGTRLTVV.

The V call is TRBV11-2, the J call TRBJ1-2, with D possibly being TRBD1 (6 bases). This CDR3 has 16 amino acids. Germline V gene sequence: CDR1 SGHAT, CDR2 FQNNGV. Trimming removed 0 bases at V and 4 bases at J, with 15 bases between. The CDR3 sequence: CASSLEWGGQSYGYTF. As DNA, the CDR3 is TGTGCCAGCAGCTTAGAATGGGGGGGGCAGAGCTATGGCTACACCTTC.

The gene calls are TRBV7-8 and TRBJ1-4; 8 bases match TRBD1. Germline-derived CDR1 and CDR2 are SGHVS and FQNEAQ. V gave up 7 bases and J gave up 6 bases; unmatched junction bases: 7. The CDR3 loop spans 14 amino acids. CDR3 DNA sequence: TGTGCCAGCACTATCAGGGGGCTCGATGAAAAACTGTTTTTT. Encoded protein: CASTIRGLDEKLFF. Complete variable domain (other parts from reference TRBV7-8 and TRBJ1-4): GAGVSQSPRYKVAKRGQDVALRCDPISGHVSLFWYQQALGQGPEFLTYFQNEAQLDKSGLPSDRFFAERPEGSVSTLKIQRTQQEDSAVYLCASTIRGLDEKLFFGSGTQLSVL.

The genes are TRBV28 and TRBJ2-7; 11 bases line up with TRBD1. The germline V gene has CDR1 MDHEN and CDR2 SYDVKM. The CDR3 covers 15 residues. The V segment lost 6 bases and the J segment 2 bases; nucleotides outside the gene matches: 6. In DNA, the CDR3 is TGTGCCAGCAGGACCGGGACAGGGGGAACCTACGAGCAGTACTTC. It specifies CASRTGTGGTYEQYF.

Regarding this clone: One junction end disagrees with the germline gene, perhaps due to a read error. This chain connects TRBV14 to TRBJ2-3; 7 nucleotides line up with TRBD2. This CDR3 spans 14 amino acids. Germline V gives CDR1 SGHDN, CDR2 FVKESK. CDR3 amino acids: CASSEDPRGSAQYF. DNA for the CDR3: TGTGCCAGCAGCGAAGACCCCCGCGGGAGTGCGCAGTATTTT. Drawing the rest from reference TRBV14 and TRBJ2-3, the complete variable domain is EAGVTQFPSHSVIEKGQTVTLRCDPISGHDNLYWYRRVMGKEIKFLLHFVKESKQDESGMPNNRFLAERTGGTYSTLKVQPAELEDSGVYFCASSEDPRGSAQYFGPGTRLTVL.

The V and J genes are TRBV7-8 and TRBJ1-5; 7 bases map to TRBD1. The CDR3 covers 15 residues. Per the germline V gene, CDR1 is SGHVS and CDR2 is FQNEAQ. V lost 1 base to trimming and J lost 3 bases; unmatched junction nucleotides: 3. CDR3 sequence reads: CASSLGQGTNQPQHF. CDR3 in DNA: TGTGCCAGCAGCTTAGGACAGGGAACCAATCAGCCCCAGCATTTT. Based on the CDR3 plus reference TRBV7-8 and TRBJ1-5, the full variable domain is GAGVSQSPRYKVAKRGQDVALRCDPISGHVSLFWYQQALGQGPEFLTYFQNEAQLDKSGLPSDRFFAERPEGSVSTLKIQRTQQEDSAVYLCASSLGQGTNQPQHFGDGTRLSIL.